Shown below are 23 T cell receptor beta chains from a single sample sequenced in a study of blood T cell repertoires in COVID-19. Repertoires were generated with immunoSEQ multiplex PCR, while TCRdb's copy carries only in-frame clones and drops some. The data show under 250,000 clones, around 80% seen once. What was sequenced was peripheral blood. The receptors shown here come from a man aged 50-60 years with active or convalescent COVID-19.

V is TRBV18 and J is TRBJ1-2; 7 bases are a match to TRBD1. The junction had 3 bases not matched to a gene; V was cut back by 2 bases and J by 6 bases. The germline V gene has CDR1 KGHSH and CDR2 LQKENI. The length of the CDR3 is 13 residues. DNA for the CDR3: TGTGCCAGCTCACCAGACGACAGGGATGGCTACACCTTC. Its translation is CASSPDDRDGYTF.

V is TRBV15 and J is TRBJ1-6; no clear D. The CDR3 extends over 15 amino acids. V dropped 0 bases and J dropped 6 bases, with 9 bases sitting between them. CDR1 and CDR2 (germline): LNHNV, YYDKDF (reference sequence). CDR3 coding DNA: TGTGCCACCAGCAGAGACAGCGCGGGTAATTCACCCCTCCACTTT. This sequence encodes CATSRDSAGNSPLHF.

This chain joins TRBV5-4 and TRBJ1-6; the D gene is possibly TRBD1 (6 bases). V was pared by 5 bases and J by 7 bases, with 19 bases between. The CDR3 is 16 amino acids. CDR1 is SGHNT, CDR2 YYREEE, per germline (reference sequence). CDR3 nucleotide sequence: TGTGCCAGCAGATCGAATCCCAGGGGATTGAATTCACCCCTCCACTTT. Translating it yields CASRSNPRGLNSPLHF.

The rearrangement links TRBV4-1 to TRBJ2-7, with a tentative D call TRBD1 (5 bases). From germline, CDR1 is MGHRA and CDR2 YSYEKL. Trimming pared 1 base from V and 2 bases from J, leaving 12 bases between. The CDR3 sequence is 15 residues long. The CDR3 sequence is CASSQVPGSPYEQYF. CDR3 in DNA: TGCGCCAGCAGCCAAGTGCCAGGGTCCCCCTACGAGCAGTACTTC.

The chain couples TRBV27 to TRBJ1-5; no clear D. The V and J ends lost 5 bases and 2 bases respectively, with 10 bases between them. Germline lookup yields CDR1 MNHEY and CDR2 SMNVEV (reference sequence). The CDR3 is 14 amino acids. This CDR3 is CASSPLSGNQPQHF. For the CDR3, the DNA is TGTGCCAGCAGTCCTTTATCGGGCAATCAGCCCCAGCATTTT.

The rearrangement joins TRBV9 to TRBJ2-5, with unresolved D. Between the trimmed V and J ends, which lost 3 bases and 5 bases, there was a span of 8 bases. CDR1 is SGDLS and CDR2 is YYNGEE in the germline V gene. The CDR3 consists of 12 residues. The DNA for the CDR3 is TGTGCCAGCAGCGCCAACGGGGAGACCCAGTACTTC. This sequence encodes CASSANGETQYF.

The chain couples TRBV27 to TRBJ2-1; no clear D gene. Trimming left V 7 bases short and J 0 bases short, with 7 bases between. This CDR3 has 13 residues. In germline, CDR1 is MNHEY, CDR2 SMNVEV (reference sequence). Here the CDR3 DNA reads TGTGCCAGCAAGAGGAGCTCCTACAATGAGCAGTTCTTC. This gives the protein CASKRSSYNEQFF.

V is TRBV29-1 and J is TRBJ2-3, with TRBD2 as a possible D gene (5 bases). Between the trimmed V and J ends, which lost 4 bases and 4 bases, there was a span of 15 bases. Germline CDR1 reads SQVTM; CDR2 reads ANQGSEA. CDR3 size: 14 residues. CDR3: CSVGAAGISDTQYF. DNA for the CDR3: TGCAGCGTTGGGGCCGCCGGGATTTCAGATACGCAGTATTTT.

The gene calls are TRBV28 and TRBJ1-1; 10 bases are shared with TRBD1. The CDR3 spans 15 residues. Germline V lookup: CDR1 MDHEN, CDR2 SYDVKM. V was clipped by 5 bases and J by 5 bases; unmatched bases: 8. CDR3 protein: CASSPATGGLTEAFF. CDR3 coding DNA: TGTGCCAGCAGTCCCGCGACAGGGGGCTTAACTGAAGCTTTCTTT.

This chain connects TRBV11-3 to TRBJ2-5; 14 bases are a match to TRBD2. The CDR3 extends over 16 amino acids. CDR1 and CDR2 (germline): SGHNT, YENEEA. J lost 5 bases, V lost 4 bases, and 6 bases had no gene match. CDR3 loop: CASSSTRLAGGETQYF. The CDR3, as DNA: TGTGCCAGCAGCTCGACGAGACTAGCGGGAGGGGAGACCCAGTACTTC.

The table lists this clone with a count of one. The chain has TRBV9 and TRBJ2-1; 11 bases match TRBD2. This CDR3 has 18 amino acids. Germline assignment: CDR1 SGDLS and CDR2 YYNGEE. Losses at the gene ends were 0 bases for V and 7 bases for J; bases not matched to a gene: 12. The CDR3 region has the DNA TGTGCCAGCAGCGTAGTAGCGGGGGGGCGACGTCTTTCGAATGAGCAGTTCTTC. It specifies CASSVVAGGRRLSNEQFF.

This clone was detected once. V usage is TRBV7-2 and J usage is TRBJ2-4, with TRBD2 matching 8 bases. V lost 0 bases, J lost 8 bases, and 0 bases stayed unmatched. The CDR3 is made up of 13 amino acids. CDR1 is SGHTA and CDR2 is FQGNSA in the germline V gene. The CDR3 spells CASSLAGGDIQYF. The CDR3 nucleotides read TGTGCCAGCAGCTTAGCCGGGGGGGACATTCAGTACTTC.

The CDR3 reads CASRSTGLPFF. The CDR3 DNA is TGTGCCAGCAGATCGACAGGGCTGCCGTTCTTC. The chain employs TRBV27 and TRBJ2-1; TRBD1 matches 7 bases. Germline V lookup: CDR1 MNHEY, CDR2 SMNVEV (reference sequence). Trimming at V came to 6 bases and at J to 15 bases, leaving 8 bases not matched to a gene. This CDR3 region has 11 residues.

This clone was found once. The chain is built from TRBV18 and TRBJ1-5, with 10 nucleotides matching TRBD1. Germline trimming cut 2 bases from V and 6 bases from J; bases unmatched to any gene: 10. CDR1 and CDR2 (germline): KGHSH, LQKENI. The CDR3 consists of 17 residues. The CDR3 DNA reads TGTGCCAGCTCACCAACCCGGGACAGGGGCTCCAGTCAGCCCCAGCATTTT. Protein: CASSPTRDRGSSQPQHF.

V is TRBV6-5 and J is TRBJ1-6, with D possibly being TRBD1 (5 bases). Per the germline V gene, CDR1 is MNHEY and CDR2 is SVGAGI. Trimming took 0 bases from V and 9 from J, leaving 12 bases between them. The CDR3 contains 15 residues. The CDR3 DNA reads as TGTGCCAGCAGTTACTCACGGACAAGCGCTTCACCCCTCCACTTT. Encoded protein: CASSYSRTSASPLHF.

The chain couples TRBV5-1 to TRBJ2-2; TRBD2 might be the D (6 bases). Germline V gene sequence: CDR1 SGHRS, CDR2 YFSETQ. This CDR3 spans 15 amino acids. Trimming stripped 4 bases from V and 7 bases from J, with 17 bases between. The CDR3 DNA follows: TGCGCCAGCAGCCCCCTGACTAGTTCGGTCGGGGAGCTGTTTTTT. This gives the protein CASSPLTSSVGELFF.

This clone appeared once. J is TRBJ2-2 and V is TRBV5-4; 8 bases map to TRBD2. Trimming at V came to 5 bases and at J to 1 base, leaving 7 bases not matched to a gene. Germline-derived CDR1 and CDR2 are SGHNT and YYREEE (reference sequence). The CDR3 totals 16 residues. CDR3 amino acids: CASRGDGTRNTGELFF. The CDR3 region has the DNA TGTGCCAGCAGGGGGGACGGGACTAGGAACACCGGGGAGCTGTTTTTT.

V usage is TRBV5-8 and J usage is TRBJ2-3; TRBD2 matches 16 bases. Germline loops: CDR1 SGHTS, CDR2 YDEGEE. The length of the CDR3 is 19 residues. V shed 4 bases, J shed 2 bases, and the junction held 10 bases outside the gene matches. In DNA, the CDR3 is TGTGCCAGCAGCCCAGGGACTAGCGGGAGGGCCCTGTACACAGATACGCAGTATTTT. It yields the protein CASSPGTSGRALYTDTQYF.

The chain uses TRBV7-8 and TRBJ1-6, with 7 bases that match TRBD1. CDR3 size: 15 residues. V lost 0 bases, J lost 4 bases, and 0 bases stayed unmatched. Germline values: CDR1 SGHVS, CDR2 FQNEAQ. The CDR3 DNA reads TGTGCCAGCAGCTTAGCGACAGGGTATAATTCACCCCTCCACTTT. It yields the protein CASSLATGYNSPLHF.

The chain is built from TRBV5-6 and TRBJ2-2; 9 nucleotides match TRBD2. The length of the CDR3 is 18 residues. Germline V CDR1 and CDR2: SGHDT, YYEEEE. Unmatched junction bases numbered 14, after V lost 3 bases and J lost 5 bases. The CDR3 reads CASSSVRGAGGWTGELFF. CDR3 bases: TGTGCCAGCAGCTCCGTCCGGGGAGCGGGAGGATGGACCGGGGAGCTGTTTTTT.

The chain couples TRBV7-6 to TRBJ2-5, with TRBD1 matching 10 bases. Germline assignment: CDR1 SGHVS and CDR2 FNYEAQ. Trimming removed 2 bases from V and 8 bases from J; junction bases left unmatched: 17. There are 18 residues in the CDR3. The CDR3 DNA is TGTGCCAGCAGCTTAATCAAGAGGACAGGGGGTGACAAGAGAACCCAGTACTTC. Translating it yields CASSLIKRTGGDKRTQYF.

This rearrangement joins TRBV12-3 or TRBV12-4 to TRBJ2-1; D is perhaps TRBD1 (5 bases). The V end was cut by 6 bases, the J end by 5 bases, with 11 bases between. This CDR3 is 13 amino acids long. DNA for the CDR3: TGTGCCAGCAGATTTGACAGCCACAATGAGCAGTTCTTC. It translates to CASRFDSHNEQFF.

The chain has TRBV2 and TRBJ2-7, with D possibly TRBD2 on 6 matching bases. The germline V gene encodes CDR1 SNHLY and CDR2 FYNNEI. V dropped 6 bases and J dropped 5 bases, with 14 bases sitting between them. This CDR3 has 13 residues. The CDR3 spells CASRRDSSNEQYF. Written as DNA, the CDR3 is TGTGCCAGCAGGCGGGACTCTTCAAACGAGCAGTACTTC.